This TCR beta chain comes out of a study of blood T cell repertoires in COVID-19. Background on the study: From the United States, Italy and Spain came samples of acute and convalescent COVID-19. From T cells, B-cell-depleted T cells, or PBMCs came the material, which was cDNA or gDNA.

Germline lookup yields CDR1 SNHLY and CDR2 FYNNEI. J gave up 8 bases and V 6 bases, and 5 bases lay outside the gene matches. The CDR3 runs to 13 residues. While infection was still active, Seattle patients were enrolled and then followed longitudinally. Per the original methods: Reference gene primers were amplified, and this amplification served to estimate nucleated cell counts. Repertoires were generated with immunoSEQ multiplex PCR, while TCRdb's copy carries only in-frame clones and drops some. V and J calls and clone size follow that table, whereas D and trimming were derived from the DNA. The table has under 150,000 clones, more than 80% seen once.

The chain couples TRBV2 to TRBJ1-4, with 8 positions matching TRBD1. The clonotype originates from a woman aged 60-70 years with COVID-19, enrolled during active disease. Source material: peripheral blood. CDR3 nucleotide sequence: TGTGCCAGCAGGGACAGGGAGGAGGAAAAACTGTTTTTT. Its translation: CASRDREEEKLFF.